This T cell receptor (beta chain) is drawn from a study of T cell responses to AZD1222 COVID-19 vaccine. Study findings and constraints: Seropositive at baseline were only 5 or 6 AZD1222 recipients. Reportedly, nearly half of unique spike TCRs recognized epitopes outside B.1.351/B.1.1.7 mutations.

Sequenced by immunoSEQ multiplex PCR; TCRdb stores in-frame clones only, minus some. The data hold 97,000 or so clones, with approximately 87% observed a single time. As for this clone: Its antigen is unknown.

The V end lost 9 bases, the J end lost 6 bases, and 18 bases lay between the germline ends. Germline lookup yields CDR1 MGHDK and CDR2 SYGVNS. This CDR3 has 15 amino acids. The chain is built from TRBV25-1 and TRBJ1-6; D ambiguous. The specimen was peripheral blood, collected on day 0 of AZD1222 vaccination. This TCR came from an adult in good health. Here the CDR3 DNA reads TGTGCCAGTAGCCTAGGACCCTGGGGTAATTCACCCCTCCACTTT. It yields the protein CASSLGPWGNSPLHF.